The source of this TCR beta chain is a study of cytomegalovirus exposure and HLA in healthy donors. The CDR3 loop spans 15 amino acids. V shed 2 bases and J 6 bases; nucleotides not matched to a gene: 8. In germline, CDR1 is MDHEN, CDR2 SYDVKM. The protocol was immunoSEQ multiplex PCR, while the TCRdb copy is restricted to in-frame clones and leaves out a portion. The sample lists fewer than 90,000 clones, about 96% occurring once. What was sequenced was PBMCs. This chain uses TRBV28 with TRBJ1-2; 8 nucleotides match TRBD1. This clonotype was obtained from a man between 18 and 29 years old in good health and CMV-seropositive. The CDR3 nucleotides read TGTGCCAGCAGTTTAGAGACAGGGGTAATCCATGGCTACACCTTC. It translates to CASSLETGVIHGYTF.